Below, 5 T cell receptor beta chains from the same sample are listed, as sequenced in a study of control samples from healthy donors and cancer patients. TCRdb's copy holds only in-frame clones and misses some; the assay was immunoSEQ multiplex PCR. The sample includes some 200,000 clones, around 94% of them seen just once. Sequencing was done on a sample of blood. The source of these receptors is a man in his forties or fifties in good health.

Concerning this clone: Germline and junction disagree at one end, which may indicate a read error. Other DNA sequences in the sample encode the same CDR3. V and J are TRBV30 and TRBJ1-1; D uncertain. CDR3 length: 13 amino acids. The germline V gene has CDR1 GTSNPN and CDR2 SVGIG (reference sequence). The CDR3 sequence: CAWKRTMNTEAFF. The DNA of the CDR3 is TGTGCCTGGAAACGGACGATGAACACCGAAGCTTTCTTT.

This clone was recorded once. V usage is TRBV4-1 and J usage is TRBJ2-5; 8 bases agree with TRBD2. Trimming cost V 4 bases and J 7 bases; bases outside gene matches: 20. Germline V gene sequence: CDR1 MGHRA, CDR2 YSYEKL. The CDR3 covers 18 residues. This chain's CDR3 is CASSRSLGAGDLRGTQYF. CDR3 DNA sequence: TGCGCCAGCAGCCGCAGCCTAGGAGCGGGGGACCTCCGGGGGACCCAGTACTTC.

The CDR3 region is CASSPPTDVNIQYF. CDR3 DNA sequence: TGTGCCAGCTCACCACCGACAGACGTAAACATTCAGTACTTC. The chain employs TRBV18 and TRBJ2-4; maybe TRBD1 (5 bases). Trimming pared 0 bases from V and 6 bases from J, leaving 9 bases between. The germline gives CDR1 KGHSH, CDR2 LQKENI. The CDR3 extends over 14 amino acids.

CDR3 DNA: TGCGCCAGCAGCTTGTTTCTGGGGTCTAAAGAGACCCAGTACTTC. Translation: CASSLFLGSKETQYF. The chain combines TRBV5-1 with TRBJ2-5; no definite D call. Germline V lookup: CDR1 SGHRS, CDR2 YFSETQ. Trimming shortened V by 1 base and J by 3 bases, and 13 bases separated the two germline ends. The CDR3 is 15 amino acids.

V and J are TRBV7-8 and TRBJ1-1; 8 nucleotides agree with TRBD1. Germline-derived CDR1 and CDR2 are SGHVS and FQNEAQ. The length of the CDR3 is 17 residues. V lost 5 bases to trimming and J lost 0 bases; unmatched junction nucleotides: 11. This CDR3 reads CASSPRDRGGLNTEAFF. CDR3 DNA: TGTGCCAGCAGCCCCCGAGACAGGGGCGGATTGAACACTGAAGCTTTCTTT.